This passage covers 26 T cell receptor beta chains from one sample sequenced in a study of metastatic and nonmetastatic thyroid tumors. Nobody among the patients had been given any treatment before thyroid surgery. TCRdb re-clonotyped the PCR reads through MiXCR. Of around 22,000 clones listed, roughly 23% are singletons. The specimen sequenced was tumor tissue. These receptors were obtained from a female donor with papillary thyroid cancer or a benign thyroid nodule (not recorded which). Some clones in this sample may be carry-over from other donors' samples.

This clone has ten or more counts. The CDR3 DNA reads TGTGCCAGCAGCATCCACGGGGGACAGGGGGCGTTTTCGACCCCTGAAGCTTTCTTT. It yields the protein CASSIHGGQGAFSTPEAFF. This chain uses TRBV21-1 with TRBJ1-1; the listed D gene, TRBD1, was not tested against the DNA. TRBV21-1 is reported as a pseudogene. The CDR3 length is 19 residues.

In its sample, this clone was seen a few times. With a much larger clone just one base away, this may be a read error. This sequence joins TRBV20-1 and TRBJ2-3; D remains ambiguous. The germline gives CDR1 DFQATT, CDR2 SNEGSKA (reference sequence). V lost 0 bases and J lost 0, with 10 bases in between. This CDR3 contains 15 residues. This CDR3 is CSAREGAASTDTQYF. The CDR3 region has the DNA TGCAGTGCTAGAGAGGGTGCTGCTAGCACAGATACGCAGTATTTT.

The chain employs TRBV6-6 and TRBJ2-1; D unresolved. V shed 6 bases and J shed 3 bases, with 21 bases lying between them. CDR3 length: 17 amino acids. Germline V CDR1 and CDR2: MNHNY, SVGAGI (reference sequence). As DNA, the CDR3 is TGTGCCAGCAGCCCTACCGGTCGAGGCGGAAACTACAATGAGCAGTTCTTC. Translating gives CASSPTGRGGNYNEQFF.

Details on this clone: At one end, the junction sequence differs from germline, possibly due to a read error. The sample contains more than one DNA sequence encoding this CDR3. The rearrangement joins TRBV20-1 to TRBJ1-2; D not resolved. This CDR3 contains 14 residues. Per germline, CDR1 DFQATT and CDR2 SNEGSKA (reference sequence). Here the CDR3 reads CSARADGSPYGYTF. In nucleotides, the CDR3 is TGCAGTGCTAGGGCGGACGGATCTCCCTATGGTTACACCTTC.

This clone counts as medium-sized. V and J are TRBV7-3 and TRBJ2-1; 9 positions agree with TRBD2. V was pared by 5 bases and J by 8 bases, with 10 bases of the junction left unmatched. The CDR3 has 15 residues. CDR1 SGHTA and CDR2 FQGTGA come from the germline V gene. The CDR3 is CASSKTSGEIDEQFF. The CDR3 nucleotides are TGTGCCAGCAGCAAGACTAGCGGAGAGATTGATGAGCAGTTCTTC.

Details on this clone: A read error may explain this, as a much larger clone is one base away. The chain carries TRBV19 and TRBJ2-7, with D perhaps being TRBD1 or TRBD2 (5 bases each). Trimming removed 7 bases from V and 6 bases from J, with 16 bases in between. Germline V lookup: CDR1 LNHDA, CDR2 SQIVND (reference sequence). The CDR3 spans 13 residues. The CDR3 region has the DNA TGTGCCAGTATCCCGGGACGCCACGGCGAGCAGTACTTC. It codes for CASIPGRHGEQYF.

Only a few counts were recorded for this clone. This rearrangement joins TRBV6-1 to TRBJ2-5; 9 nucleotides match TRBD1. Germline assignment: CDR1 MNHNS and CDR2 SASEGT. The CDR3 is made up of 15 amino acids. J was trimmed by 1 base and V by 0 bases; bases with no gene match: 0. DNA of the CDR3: TGTGCCAGCAGTGAAGCGACAGGGGGCCAAGAGACCCAGTACTTC. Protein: CASSEATGGQETQYF.

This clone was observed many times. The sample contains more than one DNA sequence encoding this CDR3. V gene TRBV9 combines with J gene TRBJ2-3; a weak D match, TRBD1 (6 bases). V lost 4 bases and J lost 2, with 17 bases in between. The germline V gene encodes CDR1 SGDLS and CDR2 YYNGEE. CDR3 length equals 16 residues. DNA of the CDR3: TGTGCCAGCAGCCCGGGACATTCCTACCTCACAGATACGCAGTATTTT. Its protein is CASSPGHSYLTDTQYF.

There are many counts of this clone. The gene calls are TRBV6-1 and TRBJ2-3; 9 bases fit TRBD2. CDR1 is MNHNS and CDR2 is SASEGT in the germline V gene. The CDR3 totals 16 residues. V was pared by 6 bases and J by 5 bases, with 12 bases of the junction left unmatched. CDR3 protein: CASSFLRAGGGDTQYF. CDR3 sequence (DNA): TGTGCCAGCAGCTTCCTTCGAGCGGGAGGAGGAGATACGCAGTATTTT.

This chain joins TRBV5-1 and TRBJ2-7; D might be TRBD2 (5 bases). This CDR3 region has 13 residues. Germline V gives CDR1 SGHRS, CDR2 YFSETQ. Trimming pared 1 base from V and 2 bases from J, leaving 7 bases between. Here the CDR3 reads CASSLSGPYEQYF. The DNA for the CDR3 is TGCGCCAGCAGCTTGAGCGGACCCTACGAGCAGTACTTC.

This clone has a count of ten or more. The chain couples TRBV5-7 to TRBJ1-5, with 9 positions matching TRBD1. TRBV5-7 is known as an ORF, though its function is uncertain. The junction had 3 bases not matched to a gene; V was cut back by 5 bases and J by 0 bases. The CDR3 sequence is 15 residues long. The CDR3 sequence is CASRDRGNSNQPQHF. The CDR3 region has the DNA TGTGCCAGCAGGGACAGGGGCAATAGCAATCAGCCCCAGCATTTT.

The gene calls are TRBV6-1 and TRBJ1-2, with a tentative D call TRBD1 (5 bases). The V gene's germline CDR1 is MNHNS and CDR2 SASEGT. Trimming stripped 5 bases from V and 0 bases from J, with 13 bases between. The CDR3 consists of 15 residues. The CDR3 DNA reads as TGTGCCAGCAGTCCCCCCGGGGCGGCTAACTATGGCTACACCTTC. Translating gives CASSPPGAANYGYTF.

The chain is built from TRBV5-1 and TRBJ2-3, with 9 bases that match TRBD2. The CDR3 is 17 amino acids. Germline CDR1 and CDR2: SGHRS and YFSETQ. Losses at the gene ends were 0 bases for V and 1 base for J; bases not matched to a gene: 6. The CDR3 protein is CASSLAGSGRGTDTQYF. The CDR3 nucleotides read TGCGCCAGCAGCTTGGCCGGTAGCGGGAGAGGCACAGATACGCAGTATTTT. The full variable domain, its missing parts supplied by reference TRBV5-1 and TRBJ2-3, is KAGVTQTPRYLIKTRGQQVTLSCSPISGHRSVSWYQQTPGQGLQFLFEYFSETQRNKGNFPGRFSGRQFSNSRSEMNVSTLELGDSALYLCASSLAGSGRGTDTQYFGPGTRLTVL.

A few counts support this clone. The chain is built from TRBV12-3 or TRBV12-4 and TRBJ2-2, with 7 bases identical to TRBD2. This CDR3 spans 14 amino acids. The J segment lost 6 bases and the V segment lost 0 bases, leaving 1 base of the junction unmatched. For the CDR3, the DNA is TGTGCCAGCAGTTTAGCGGGAGGGCCCGGGGAGCTGTTTTTT. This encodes CASSLAGGPGELFF.

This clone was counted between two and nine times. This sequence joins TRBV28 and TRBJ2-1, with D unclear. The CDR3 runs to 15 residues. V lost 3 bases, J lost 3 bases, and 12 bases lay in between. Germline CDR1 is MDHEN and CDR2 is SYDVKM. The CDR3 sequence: CASSFSLTSYNEQFF. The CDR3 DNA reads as TGTGCCAGCAGTTTTAGCCTTACAAGCTACAATGAGCAGTTCTTC.

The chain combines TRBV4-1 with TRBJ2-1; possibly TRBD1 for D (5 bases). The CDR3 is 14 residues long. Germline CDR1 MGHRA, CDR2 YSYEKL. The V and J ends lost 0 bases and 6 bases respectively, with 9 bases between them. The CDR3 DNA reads TGCGCCAGCAGCCAAGATCTCAGGGTCAATGAGCAGTTCTTC. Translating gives CASSQDLRVNEQFF.

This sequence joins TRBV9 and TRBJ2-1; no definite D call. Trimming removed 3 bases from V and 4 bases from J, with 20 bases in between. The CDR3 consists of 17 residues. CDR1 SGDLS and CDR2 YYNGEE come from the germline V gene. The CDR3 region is CASSGTWSGDSYNEQFF. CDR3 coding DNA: TGTGCCAGCAGCGGTACGTGGAGTGGGGATTCTTACAATGAGCAGTTCTTC. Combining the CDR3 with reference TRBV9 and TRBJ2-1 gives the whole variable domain DSGVTQTPKHLITATGQRVTLRCSPRSGDLSVYWYQQSLDQGLQFLIQYYNGEERAKGNILERFSAQQFPDLHSELNLSSLELGDSALYFCASSGTWSGDSYNEQFFGPGTRLTVL.

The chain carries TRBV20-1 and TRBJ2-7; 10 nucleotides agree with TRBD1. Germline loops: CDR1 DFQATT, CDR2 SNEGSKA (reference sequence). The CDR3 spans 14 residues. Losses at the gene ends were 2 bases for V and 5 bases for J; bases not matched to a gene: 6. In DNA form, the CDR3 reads TGCAGTGCTAGACAAGGGACAGGGGTTAACGAGCAGTACTTC. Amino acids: CSARQGTGVNEQYF.

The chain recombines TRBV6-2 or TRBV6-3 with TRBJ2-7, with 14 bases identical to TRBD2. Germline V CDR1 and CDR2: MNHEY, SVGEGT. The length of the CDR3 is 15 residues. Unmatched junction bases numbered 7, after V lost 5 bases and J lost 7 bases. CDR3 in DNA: TGTGCCAGCAGTCGACCGGGACTAGCGGGAGAAGAGCAGTACTTC. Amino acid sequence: CASSRPGLAGEEQYF.

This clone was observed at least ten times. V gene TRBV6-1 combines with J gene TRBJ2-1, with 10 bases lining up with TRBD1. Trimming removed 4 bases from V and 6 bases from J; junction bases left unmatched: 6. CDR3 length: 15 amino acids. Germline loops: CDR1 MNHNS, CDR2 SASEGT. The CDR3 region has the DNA TGTGCCAGCAGTGTCAAAGGACAGGGGGGCAATGAGCAGTTCTTC. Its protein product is CASSVKGQGGNEQFF.

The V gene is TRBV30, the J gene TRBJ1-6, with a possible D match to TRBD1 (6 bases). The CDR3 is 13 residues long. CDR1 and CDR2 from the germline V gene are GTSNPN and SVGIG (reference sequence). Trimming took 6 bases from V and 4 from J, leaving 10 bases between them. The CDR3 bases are TGTGCCTGTAGGGGGGAATATAATTCACCCCTCCACTTT. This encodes CACRGEYNSPLHF.

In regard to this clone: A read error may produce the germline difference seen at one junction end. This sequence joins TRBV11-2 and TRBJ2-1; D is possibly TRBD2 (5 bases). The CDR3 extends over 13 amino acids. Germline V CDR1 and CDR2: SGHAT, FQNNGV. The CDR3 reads CASSWELYNDQFF. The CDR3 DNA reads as TGTGCCAGCAGTTGGGAGCTATACAATGATCAGTTCTTC.

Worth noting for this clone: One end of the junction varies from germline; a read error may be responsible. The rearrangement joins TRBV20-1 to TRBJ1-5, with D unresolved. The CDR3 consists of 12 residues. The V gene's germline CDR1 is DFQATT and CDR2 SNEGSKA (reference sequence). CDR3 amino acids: CGAGNSNQPQHF. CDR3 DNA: TGTGGTGCGGGGAACAGCAATCAGCCCCAGCATTTT.

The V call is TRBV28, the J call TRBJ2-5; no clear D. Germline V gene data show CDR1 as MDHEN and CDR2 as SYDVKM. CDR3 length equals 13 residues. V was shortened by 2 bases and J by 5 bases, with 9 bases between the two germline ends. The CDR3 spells CASSLPSHETQYF. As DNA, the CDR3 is TGTGCCAGCAGTTTACCCTCCCACGAGACCCAGTACTTC.

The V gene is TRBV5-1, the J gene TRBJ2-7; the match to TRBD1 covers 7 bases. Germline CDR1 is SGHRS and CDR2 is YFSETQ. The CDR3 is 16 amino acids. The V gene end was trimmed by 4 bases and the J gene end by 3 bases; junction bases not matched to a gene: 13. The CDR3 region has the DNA TGCGCCAGCAGCGTTGGCCACCGGGACAGTTACTACGAGCAGTACTTC. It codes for CASSVGHRDSYYEQYF. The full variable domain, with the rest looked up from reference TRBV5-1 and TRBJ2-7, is KAGVTQTPRYLIKTRGQQVTLSCSPISGHRSVSWYQQTPGQGLQFLFEYFSETQRNKGNFPGRFSGRQFSNSRSEMNVSTLELGDSALYLCASSVGHRDSYYEQYFGPGTRLTVT.

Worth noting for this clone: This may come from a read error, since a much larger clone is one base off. The CDR3 loop is CASKPCCRGLAEGRYGTQYF. In nucleotides, the CDR3 is TGTGCCAGTAAGCCATGCTGCCGGGGACTAGCGGAAGGAAGGTATGGTACGCAGTATTTT. This chain connects TRBV28 to TRBJ2-3, with 11 positions matching TRBD2. The germline V gene has CDR1 MDHEN and CDR2 SYDVKM. The CDR3 is 20 amino acids. The V gene end was trimmed by 9 bases and the J gene end by 8 bases; junction bases not matched to a gene: 28.